The source of this TCR beta chain is a study of regulatory T cells. Study outcomes and limitations: In CD3G deficiency, regulatory T cells had lower Shannon diversity than autologous conventional CD4+ and control regulatory cells. Patient repertoires had restricted TRB V-J pairs and skewed V and J usage, most in Tregs.

Trimming removed 6 bases from V and 2 bases from J; junction bases left unmatched: 3. Germline V gene data show CDR1 as MDHEN and CDR2 as SYDVKM. The CDR3 loop spans 14 amino acids. Note on this clone: Its antigen is unknown.

The primer mix had 52 TRBV and 13 TRBJ primers. Assay used: immunoSEQ multiplex PCR; TCRdb lists only in-frame clones, some missing. There are roughly 1,200 clones in the sample; about 87% occur only once, and 5.5% to 7.5% lies in the top ten. Source material: CD4+ Tregs sorted from blood. The J gene is TRBJ1-5, the V gene TRBV28; 8 nucleotides agree with TRBD1. The sequence came from a person between 30 and 45 years old with CD3G deficiency. The CDR3 here is CASSPGQGNQPQHF. The CDR3 nucleotides read TGTGCCAGCAGCCCGGGACAGGGCAATCAGCCCCAGCATTTT.